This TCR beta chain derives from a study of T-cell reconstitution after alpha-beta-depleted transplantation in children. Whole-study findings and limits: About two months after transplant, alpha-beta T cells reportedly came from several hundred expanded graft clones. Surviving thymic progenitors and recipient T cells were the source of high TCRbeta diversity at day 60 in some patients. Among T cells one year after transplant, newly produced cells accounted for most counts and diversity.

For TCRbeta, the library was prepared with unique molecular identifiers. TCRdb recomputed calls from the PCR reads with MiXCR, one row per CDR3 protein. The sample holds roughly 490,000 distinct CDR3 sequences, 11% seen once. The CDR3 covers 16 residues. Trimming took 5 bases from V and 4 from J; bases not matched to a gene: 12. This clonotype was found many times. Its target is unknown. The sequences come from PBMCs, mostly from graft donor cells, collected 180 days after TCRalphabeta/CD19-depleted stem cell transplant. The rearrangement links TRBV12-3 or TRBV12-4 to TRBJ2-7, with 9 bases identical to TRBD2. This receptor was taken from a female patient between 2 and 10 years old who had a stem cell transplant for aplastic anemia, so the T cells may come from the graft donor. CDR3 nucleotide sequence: TGTGCCAGCAGTCCCCTCGGGTTAGCGGGAGAATACGAGCAGTACTTC. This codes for CASSPLGLAGEYEQYF.